This T cell receptor beta chain was captured by sequencing in a study of identical twins. A template switching step contributed a universal primer site, while unique molecular identifiers were present in the cDNA. TCRdb ran MiXCR on the 5' RACE reads and lists one entry per CDR3 protein. The sample holds about 220,000 distinct CDR3 sequences, 7.5% seen once. The study, taken as a whole, reports: The study found weaker excess twin sharing in beta out-of-frame sequences. There were fewer insertions in abundant cord blood beta clonotypes, but memory repertoires showed no such pattern.

With 4 bases clipped from V and 1 base from J, the junction kept 10 bases outside the gene matches. CDR3 size: 16 residues. Germline loops: CDR1 SGHVS, CDR2 FNYEAQ. Remarks on this clonotype: No antigen is known for it.

Only healthy Caucasians were enrolled as donors. The data were also submitted as part of a second study, on yellow fever vaccine responses in identical twins.

This chain uses TRBV7-6 with TRBJ2-7; the match to TRBD1 covers 7 bases. This receptor was identified in a woman aged 18 to 35 in good health. Sequencing was done on a sample of memory (CD45RO+) T cells sorted from blood. The CDR3 loop reads CASSSGQPGQSYEQYF. CDR3 in DNA: TGTGCCAGCAGCTCGGGACAGCCCGGACAGTCCTACGAGCAGTACTTC. The full variable domain, completed using reference TRBV7-6 and TRBJ2-7, is GAGVSQSPRYKVTKRGQDVALRCDPISGHVSLYWYRQALGQGPEFLTYFNYEAQQDKSGLPNDRFSAERPEGSISTLTIQRTEQRDSAMYRCASSSGQPGQSYEQYFGPGTRLTVT.